This TCR beta chain was profiled in a study of long-term antiretroviral therapy in people with HIV. Broader study findings: Across all time points, the repertoire was dominated by clones that expanded before ART.

The CDR3 is made up of 16 amino acids. The germline V gene has CDR1 SGHTS and CDR2 YDEGEE. V was clipped by 3 bases and J by 0 bases; unmatched bases: 6. Runs used v3.0 of the immunoSEQ assay and were done at survey level. Profiling relied on immunoSEQ multiplex PCR, and the TCRdb table lists in-frame clones only, not all of them. The data contain 25,000 to 35,000 clones, more than 85% of them seen just once; the ten biggest clones take up around 10%. Of note for this clone: Antigen specificity is unknown.

The samples comprised roughly 0.9-11 million cryopreserved PBMC ahead of DNA extraction. Sequenced material: unsorted PBMCs, taken 6.2 years after starting antiretroviral therapy. This sequence originates from a man aged 35-49 years with HIV. This chain links TRBV5-8 with TRBJ1-5; 7 bases are shared with TRBD1. This CDR3 reads CASSWGQLYSNQPQHF. Here the CDR3 DNA reads TGTGCCAGCAGCTGGGGACAGCTCTATAGCAATCAGCCCCAGCATTTT.